The clone carrying this TCR beta chain appeared a few times. This CDR3 is 17 amino acids long. Germline-derived CDR1 and CDR2 are LGHNA and YSLEER. The V end lost 0 bases, the J end lost 0 bases, and 12 bases lay between the germline ends. Together with a sample-barcoded 5' primer, a J-beta primer mix was included in a second PCR lasting roughly 6 to 12 cycles. Tagging of each cDNA molecule was performed by a template-switch adaptor with 12 random nucleotides. TCRdb re-called the 5' RACE reads through MiXCR, storing one row per CDR3 protein. Of 1.5 million to 2 million distinct CDR3 sequences listed, around half are singletons. The record originates from a study of blood T cells in healthy people across ages.

Sequencing was carried out using blood. This TCR was recovered from a woman aged 40 to 50 in good health. J is TRBJ2-1 and V is TRBV4-3; possibly TRBD1 for D (6 bases). Here the CDR3 DNA reads TGCGCCAGCAGCCAAGACGCCACAGGGTCCTCCTACAATGAGCAGTTCTTC. This translates into CASSQDATGSSYNEQFF.